The next 4 T cell receptor beta chains were all read from a single sample in a study of tumour-infiltrating T cells in Burkitt lymphoma. Method: immunoSEQ multiplex PCR; TCRdb's copy keeps in-frame clones and lacks some. The repertoire holds under 2,500 clones, 81% seen once, with roughly 6.9% in the top ten. The sequencing input was tumor tissue. The origin of the receptors is a human donor with diffuse large B-cell lymphoma.

The V gene is TRBV2, the J gene TRBJ2-2; D possibly uses TRBD1 or TRBD2 (6 bases each). V gave up 8 bases and J gave up 4 bases, with 11 bases separating them. The CDR3 is 13 residues long. Germline loops: CDR1 SNHLY, CDR2 FYNNEI. CDR3 amino acids: CASGGTSTGELFF. CDR3 sequence (DNA): TGTGCCAGCGGGGGGACATCCACCGGGGAGCTGTTTTTT.

This clone was picked up one time. The J gene is TRBJ2-7, the V gene TRBV29-1; D remains ambiguous. The CDR3 is 11 residues long. Trimming pared 1 base from V and 6 bases from J, leaving 7 bases between. Germline CDR1 and CDR2: SQVTM and ANQGSEA. The CDR3 DNA sequence: TGCAGCGTTGAAGTTTACTCCGAGCAGTACTTC. Amino acid sequence: CSVEVYSEQYF.

This clone was observed a few times. The chain uses TRBV2 and TRBJ1-2, with D possibly TRBD1 on 5 matching bases. Germline V CDR1 and CDR2: SNHLY, FYNNEI. The CDR3 is made up of 13 amino acids. V was clipped by 6 bases and J by 5 bases, with 13 bases between them. CDR3 sequence reads: CASSPGTVYGYTF. As DNA, the CDR3 is TGTGCCAGCAGCCCCGGGACTGTGTATGGCTACACCTTC. Supplemented by reference TRBV2 and TRBJ1-2, the full variable domain reads EPEVTQTPSHQVTQMGQEVILRCVPISNHLYFYWYRQILGQKVEFLVSFYNNEISEKSEIFDDQFSVERPDGSNFTLKIRSTKLEDSAMYFCASSPGTVYGYTFGSGTRLTVV.

The J gene is TRBJ1-2, the V gene TRBV6-6, with 7 nucleotides matching TRBD1. CDR1 MNHNY and CDR2 SVGAGI come from the germline V gene (reference sequence). V was pared by 2 bases and J by 4 bases, with 10 bases of the junction left unmatched. The length of the CDR3 is 16 residues. The CDR3 sequence is CASSYRAGQRTYGYTF. The CDR3 region has the DNA TGTGCCAGCAGTTACCGCGCGGGACAGCGTACCTATGGCTACACCTTC.